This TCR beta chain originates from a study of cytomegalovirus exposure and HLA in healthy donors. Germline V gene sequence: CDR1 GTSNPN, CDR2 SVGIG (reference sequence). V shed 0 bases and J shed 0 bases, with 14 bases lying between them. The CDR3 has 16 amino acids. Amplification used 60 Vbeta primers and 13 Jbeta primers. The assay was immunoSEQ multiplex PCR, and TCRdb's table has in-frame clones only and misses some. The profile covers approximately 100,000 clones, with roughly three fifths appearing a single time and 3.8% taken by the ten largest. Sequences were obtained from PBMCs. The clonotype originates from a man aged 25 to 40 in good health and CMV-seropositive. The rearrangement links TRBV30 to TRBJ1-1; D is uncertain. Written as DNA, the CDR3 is TGTGCCTGGAGTGTTTCGGTACTTCTCATGAACACTGAAGCTTTCTTT. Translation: CAWSVSVLLMNTEAFF.